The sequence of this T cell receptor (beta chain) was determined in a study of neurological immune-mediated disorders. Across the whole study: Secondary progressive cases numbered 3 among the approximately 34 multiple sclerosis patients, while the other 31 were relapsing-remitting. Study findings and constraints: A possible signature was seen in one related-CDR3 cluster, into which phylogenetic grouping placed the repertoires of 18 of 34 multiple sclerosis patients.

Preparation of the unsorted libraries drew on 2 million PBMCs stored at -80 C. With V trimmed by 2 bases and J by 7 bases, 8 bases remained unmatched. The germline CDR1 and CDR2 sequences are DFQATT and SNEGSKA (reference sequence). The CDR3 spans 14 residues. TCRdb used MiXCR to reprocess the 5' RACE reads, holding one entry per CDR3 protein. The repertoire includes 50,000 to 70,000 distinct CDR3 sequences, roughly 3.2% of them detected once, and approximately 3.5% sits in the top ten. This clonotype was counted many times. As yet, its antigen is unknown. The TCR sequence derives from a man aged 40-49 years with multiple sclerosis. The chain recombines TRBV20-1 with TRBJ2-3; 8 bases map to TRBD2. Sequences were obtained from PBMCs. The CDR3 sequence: CSARLAGGHNTQYF. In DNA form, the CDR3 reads TGCAGTGCTAGATTGGCGGGGGGTCATAATACGCAGTATTTT.